Described below is a single TCR beta chain sequence and its context. The sample comes from a study of glioma-infiltrating T cells. TCR alpha and beta CDR3 regions were amplified from RNA using iRepertoire nested multiplex PCR. TCRdb processed the multiplex PCR reads anew with MiXCR; each CDR3 protein has one entry. The sample has roughly 200,000 distinct CDR3 sequences, 30% to 40% seen once; the top ten hold 20%. The TCR comes from a human donor with low-grade glioma or glioblastoma, undergoing nonglioma brain surgery, or in good health (not recorded which). Source material: glioma tissue, nonneoplastic brain tissue, or PBMCs (not recorded which).

CDR3 sequence (DNA): TGTGCCAGCAGCCAACAAGGGGGCTCCTACGAGCAGTACTTC. Its protein product is CASSQQGGSYEQYF. This chain connects TRBV5-6 to TRBJ2-7; a weak D match, TRBD1 (6 bases). Germline V gene sequence: CDR1 SGHDT, CDR2 YYEEEE. V was pared by 4 bases and J by 0 bases, with 11 bases between. The CDR3 contains 14 residues.